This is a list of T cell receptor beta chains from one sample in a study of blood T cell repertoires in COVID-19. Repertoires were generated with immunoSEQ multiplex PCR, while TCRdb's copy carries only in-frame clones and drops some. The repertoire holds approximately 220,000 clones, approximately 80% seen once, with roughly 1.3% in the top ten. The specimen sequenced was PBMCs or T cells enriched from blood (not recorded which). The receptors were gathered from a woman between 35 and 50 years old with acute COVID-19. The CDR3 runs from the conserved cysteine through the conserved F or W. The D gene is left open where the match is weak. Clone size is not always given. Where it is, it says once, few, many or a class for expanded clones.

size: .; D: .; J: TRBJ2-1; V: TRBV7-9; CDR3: CASSFLVAGEQFF; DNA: TGTGCCAGCAGCTTTCTGGTCGCAGGAGAGCAGTTCTTC
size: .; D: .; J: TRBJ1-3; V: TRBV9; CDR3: CASSPSVATGNTIYF; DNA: TGTGCCAGCAGCCCCTCCGTAGCTACTGGAAACACCATATATTTT
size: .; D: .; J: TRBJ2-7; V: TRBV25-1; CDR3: CASSALYEQYF; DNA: TGTGCCAGCAGCGCGCTCTACGAGCAGTACTTC
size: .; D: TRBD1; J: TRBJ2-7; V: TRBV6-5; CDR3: CASSQQGEYDEQYF; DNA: TGTGCCAGCAGTCAACAGGGGGAGTACGACGAGCAGTACTTC
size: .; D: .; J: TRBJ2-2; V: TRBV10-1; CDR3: CASSESAGIGELFF; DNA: TGCGCCAGCAGTGAGTCGGCGGGGATCGGGGAGCTGTTTTTT
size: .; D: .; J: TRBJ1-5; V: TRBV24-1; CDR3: CATSKGDNSNQPQHF; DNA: TGTGCCACCAGCAAAGGGGATAATAGCAATCAGCCCCAGCATTTT
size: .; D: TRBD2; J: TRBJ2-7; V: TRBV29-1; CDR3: CSVQTSVYEQYF; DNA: TGCAGCGTGCAAACTAGCGTCTACGAGCAGTACTTC
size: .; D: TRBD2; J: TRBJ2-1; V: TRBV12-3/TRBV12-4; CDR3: CASSLGEGHEQFF; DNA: TGTGCCAGCAGTTTAGGGGAGGGGCACGAGCAGTTCTTC
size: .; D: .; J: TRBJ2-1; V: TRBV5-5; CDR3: CASSPRLGPYNEQFF; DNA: TGTGCCAGCAGCCCTCGGTTGGGGCCGTACAATGAGCAGTTCTTC
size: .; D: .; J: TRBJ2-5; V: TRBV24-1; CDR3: CATSDPRGAWTQYF; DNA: TGTGCCACCAGTGATCCCAGGGGGGCCTGGACCCAGTACTTC
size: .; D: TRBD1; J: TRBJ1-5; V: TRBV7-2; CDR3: CASSHGQDSNQPQHF; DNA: TGTGCCAGCAGCCATGGACAGGACAGCAATCAGCCCCAGCATTTT
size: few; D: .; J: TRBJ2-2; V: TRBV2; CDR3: CASTREANTGELFF; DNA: TGTGCCAGCACCAGGGAGGCGAACACCGGGGAGCTGTTTTTT
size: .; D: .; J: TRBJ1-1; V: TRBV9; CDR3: CASSESQGTEAFF; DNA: TGTGCCAGCAGCGAATCCCAGGGGACTGAAGCTTTCTTT
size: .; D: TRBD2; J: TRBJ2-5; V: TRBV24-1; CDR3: CATSEPGLAVQETQYF; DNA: TGTGCCACCAGTGAGCCGGGACTAGCGGTCCAAGAGACCCAGTACTTC
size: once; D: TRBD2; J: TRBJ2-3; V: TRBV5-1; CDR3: CASSSGFFKRGNTDTQYF; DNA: TGCGCCAGCAGCTCGGGTTTTTTTAAGCGGGGAAACACAGATACGCAGTATTTT
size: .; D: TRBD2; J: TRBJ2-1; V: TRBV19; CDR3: CASSSTSGYNEQFF; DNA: TGTGCCAGTAGTTCGACTAGCGGTTACAATGAGCAGTTCTTC
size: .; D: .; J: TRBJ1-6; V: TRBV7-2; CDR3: CASTLSGLRSPLHF; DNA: TGTGCCAGCACCTTATCGGGACTTCGGTCACCCCTCCACTTT
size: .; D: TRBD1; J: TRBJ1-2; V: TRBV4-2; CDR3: CASSPGRGQGYGYTF; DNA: TGTGCCAGCAGCCCAGGAAGGGGGCAGGGCTATGGCTACACCTTC
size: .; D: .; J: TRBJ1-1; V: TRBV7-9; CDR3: CASGSLSHTEAFF; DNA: TGTGCCAGCGGCTCCCTAAGTCACACTGAAGCTTTCTTT
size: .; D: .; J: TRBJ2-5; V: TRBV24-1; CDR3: CATRRSERETQYF; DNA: TGTGCCACCAGGCGTTCCGAACGGGAGACCCAGTACTTC
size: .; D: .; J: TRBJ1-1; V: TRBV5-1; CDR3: CASNLPGNTEAFF; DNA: TGCGCCAGCAATCTACCGGGGAACACTGAAGCTTTCTTT
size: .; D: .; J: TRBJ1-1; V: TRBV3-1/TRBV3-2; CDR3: CASRDGLKDTEAFF; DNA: TGTGCCAGCAGAGACGGACTAAAAGACACTGAAGCTTTCTTT
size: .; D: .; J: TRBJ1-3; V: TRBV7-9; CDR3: CASSLNQDSGNTIYF; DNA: TGTGCCAGCAGCTTGAACCAGGACTCTGGAAACACCATATATTTT
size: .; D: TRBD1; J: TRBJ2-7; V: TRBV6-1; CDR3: CASSEIQGSSYEQYF; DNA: TGTGCCAGCAGTGAGATACAGGGGAGCTCCTACGAGCAGTACTTC
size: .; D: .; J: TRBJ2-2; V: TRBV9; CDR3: CASSVAQATGELFF; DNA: TGTGCCAGCAGCGTAGCTCAGGCAACCGGGGAGCTGTTTTTT
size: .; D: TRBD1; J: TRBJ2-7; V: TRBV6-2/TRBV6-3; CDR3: CASSYEGALYEQYF; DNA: TGTGCCAGCAGTTACGAGGGGGCCCTCTACGAGCAGTACTTC
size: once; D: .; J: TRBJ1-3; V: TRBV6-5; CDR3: CASHSPAGNTIYF; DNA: TGTGCCAGTCATTCACCGGCTGGAAACACCATATATTTT
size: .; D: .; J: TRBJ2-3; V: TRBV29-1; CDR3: CSVHLGGADTQYF; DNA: TGCAGCGTCCACCTTGGGGGCGCAGATACGCAGTATTTT
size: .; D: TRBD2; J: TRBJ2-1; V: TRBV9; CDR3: CASSETLAGVDNEQFF; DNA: TGTGCCAGCAGTGAAACTCTAGCGGGAGTCGACAATGAGCAGTTCTTC
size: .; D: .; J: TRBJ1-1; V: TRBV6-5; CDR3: CASSWRMNTEAFF; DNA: TGTGCCAGCAGTTGGAGAATGAACACTGAAGCTTTCTTT
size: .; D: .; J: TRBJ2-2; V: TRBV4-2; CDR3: CASSQDGGELFF; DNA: TGTGCCAGCAGCCAAGACGGCGGGGAGCTGTTTTTT
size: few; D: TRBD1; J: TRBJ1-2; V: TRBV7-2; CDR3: CASSLGSPHRDRAGYTF; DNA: TGTGCCAGCAGCTTAGGATCCCCCCACCGGGACAGGGCAGGCTACACCTTC
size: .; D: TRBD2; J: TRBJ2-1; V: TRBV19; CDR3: CASSWTSGLHEQFF; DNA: TGTGCCAGTAGTTGGACTAGCGGCCTCCATGAGCAGTTCTTC
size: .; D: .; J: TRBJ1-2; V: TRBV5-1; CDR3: CASRQGTNGYTF; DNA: TGCGCCAGCAGGCAGGGTACGAATGGCTACACCTTC
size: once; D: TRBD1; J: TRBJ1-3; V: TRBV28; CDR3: CASISGTGVDSGNTIYF; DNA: TGTGCCAGCATTAGCGGGACAGGGGTTGACTCTGGAAACACCATATATTTT